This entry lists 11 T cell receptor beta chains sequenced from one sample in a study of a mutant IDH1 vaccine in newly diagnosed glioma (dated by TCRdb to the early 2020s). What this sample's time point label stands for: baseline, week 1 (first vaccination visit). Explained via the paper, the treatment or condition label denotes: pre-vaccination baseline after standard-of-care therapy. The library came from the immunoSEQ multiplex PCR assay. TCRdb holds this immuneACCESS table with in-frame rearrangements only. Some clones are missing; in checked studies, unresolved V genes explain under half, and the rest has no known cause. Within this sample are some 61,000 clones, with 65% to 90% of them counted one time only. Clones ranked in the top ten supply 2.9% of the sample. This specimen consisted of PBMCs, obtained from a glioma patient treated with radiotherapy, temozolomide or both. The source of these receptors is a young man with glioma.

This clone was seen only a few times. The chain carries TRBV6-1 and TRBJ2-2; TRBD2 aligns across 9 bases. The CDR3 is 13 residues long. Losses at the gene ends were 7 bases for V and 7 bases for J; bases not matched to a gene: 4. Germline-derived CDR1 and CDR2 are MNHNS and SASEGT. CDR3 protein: CASTRTSVGELFF. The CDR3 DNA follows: TGTGCCAGCACGAGGACTAGCGTCGGGGAGCTGTTTTTT.

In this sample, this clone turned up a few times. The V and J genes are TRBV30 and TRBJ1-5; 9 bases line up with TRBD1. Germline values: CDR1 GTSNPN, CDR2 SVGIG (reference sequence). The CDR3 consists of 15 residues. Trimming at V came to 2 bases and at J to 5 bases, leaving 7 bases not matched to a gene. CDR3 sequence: CAWSPDRGDYQPQHF. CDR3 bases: TGTGCCTGGAGTCCCGACAGGGGGGATTATCAGCCCCAGCATTTT.

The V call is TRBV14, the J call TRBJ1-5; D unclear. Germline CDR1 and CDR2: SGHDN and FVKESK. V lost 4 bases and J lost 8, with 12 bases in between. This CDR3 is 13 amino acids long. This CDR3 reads CASSRQRTEPQHF. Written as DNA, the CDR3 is TGTGCCAGCAGCCGCCAGCGGACCGAGCCCCAGCATTTT.

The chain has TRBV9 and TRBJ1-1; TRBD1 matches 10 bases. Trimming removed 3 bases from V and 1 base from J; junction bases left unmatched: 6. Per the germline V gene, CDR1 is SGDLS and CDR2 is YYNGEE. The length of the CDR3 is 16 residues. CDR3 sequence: CASSGGQGVENTEAFF. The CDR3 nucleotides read TGTGCCAGCAGCGGAGGACAGGGGGTAGAGAACACTGAAGCTTTCTTT.

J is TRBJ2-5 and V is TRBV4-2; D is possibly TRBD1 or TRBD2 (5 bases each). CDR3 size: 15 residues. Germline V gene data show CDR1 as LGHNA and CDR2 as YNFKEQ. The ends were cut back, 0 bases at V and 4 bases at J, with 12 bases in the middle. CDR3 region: CASSQDTGDGETQYF. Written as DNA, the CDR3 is TGTGCCAGCAGCCAAGATACCGGGGACGGAGAGACCCAGTACTTC.

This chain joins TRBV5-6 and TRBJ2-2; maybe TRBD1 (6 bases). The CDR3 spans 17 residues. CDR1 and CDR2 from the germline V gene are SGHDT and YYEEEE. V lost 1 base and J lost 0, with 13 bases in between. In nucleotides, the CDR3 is TGTGCCAGCAGCTTGTACAGGGCAATTACGAACACCGGGGAGCTGTTTTTT. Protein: CASSLYRAITNTGELFF.

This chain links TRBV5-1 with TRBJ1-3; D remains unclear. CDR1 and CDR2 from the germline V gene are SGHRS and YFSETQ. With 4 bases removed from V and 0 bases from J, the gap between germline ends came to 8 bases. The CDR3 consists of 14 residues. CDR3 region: CASSHPGSGNTIYF. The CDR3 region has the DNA TGCGCCAGCAGCCACCCTGGCTCTGGAAACACCATATATTTT.

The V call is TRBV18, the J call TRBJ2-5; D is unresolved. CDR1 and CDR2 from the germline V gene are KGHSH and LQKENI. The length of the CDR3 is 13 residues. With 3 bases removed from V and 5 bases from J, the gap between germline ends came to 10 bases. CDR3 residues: CASSPSLRETQYF. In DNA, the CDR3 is TGTGCCAGCTCACCTAGCCTGAGGGAGACCCAGTACTTC.

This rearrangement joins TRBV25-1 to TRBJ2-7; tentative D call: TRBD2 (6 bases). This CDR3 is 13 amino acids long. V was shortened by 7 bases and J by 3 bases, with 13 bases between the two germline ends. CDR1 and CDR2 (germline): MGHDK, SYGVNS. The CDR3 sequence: CASTQLGGYEQYF. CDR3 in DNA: TGTGCCAGCACCCAATTGGGAGGCTACGAGCAGTACTTC.

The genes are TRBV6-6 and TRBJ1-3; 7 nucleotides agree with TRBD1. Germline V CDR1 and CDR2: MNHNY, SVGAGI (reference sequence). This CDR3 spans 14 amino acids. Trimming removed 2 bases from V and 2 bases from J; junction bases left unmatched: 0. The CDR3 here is CASSYDRAGNTIYF. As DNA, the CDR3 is TGTGCCAGCAGTTACGACAGGGCTGGAAACACCATATATTTT.

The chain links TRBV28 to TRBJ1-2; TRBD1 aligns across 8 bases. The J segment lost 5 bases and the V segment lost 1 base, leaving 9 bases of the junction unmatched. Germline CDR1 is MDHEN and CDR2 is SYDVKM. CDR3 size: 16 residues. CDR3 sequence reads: CASSLSGTGNTYGYTF. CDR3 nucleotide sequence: TGTGCCAGCAGTTTATCCGGGACAGGAAACACGTATGGCTACACCTTC.